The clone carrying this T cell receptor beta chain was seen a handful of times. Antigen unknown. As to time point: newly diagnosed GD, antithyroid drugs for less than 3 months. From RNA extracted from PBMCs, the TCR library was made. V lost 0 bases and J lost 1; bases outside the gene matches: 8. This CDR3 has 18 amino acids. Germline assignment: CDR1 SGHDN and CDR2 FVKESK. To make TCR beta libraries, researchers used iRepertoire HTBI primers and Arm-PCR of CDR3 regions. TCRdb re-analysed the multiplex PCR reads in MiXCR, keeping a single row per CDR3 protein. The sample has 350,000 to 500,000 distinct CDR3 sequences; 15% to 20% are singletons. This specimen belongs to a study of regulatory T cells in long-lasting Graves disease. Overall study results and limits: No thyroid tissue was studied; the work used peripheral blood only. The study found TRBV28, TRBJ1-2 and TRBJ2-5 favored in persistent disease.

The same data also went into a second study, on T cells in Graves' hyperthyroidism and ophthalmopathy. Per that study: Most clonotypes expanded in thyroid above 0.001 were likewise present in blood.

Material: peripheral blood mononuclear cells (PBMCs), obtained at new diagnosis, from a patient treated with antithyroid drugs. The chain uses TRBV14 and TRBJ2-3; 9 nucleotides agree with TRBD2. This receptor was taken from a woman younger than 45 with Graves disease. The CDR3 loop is CASSQDTLLAGRTDTQYF. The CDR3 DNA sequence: TGTGCCAGCAGCCAAGACACGTTACTAGCGGGTCGCACAGATACGCAGTATTTT.